This T cell receptor (beta chain) was observed in a study of immune evolution from preneoplasia to lung adenocarcinoma. Germline V gene data show CDR1 as GTSNPN and CDR2 as SVGIG (reference sequence). V was clipped by 2 bases and J by 6 bases; unmatched bases: 8. The CDR3 extends over 14 amino acids. TCRdb's copy holds only in-frame clones and misses some; the assay was immunoSEQ multiplex PCR. This sample yields approximately 6,000 clones, of which roughly 84% are seen a single time; 2.5% to 3% belongs to the top ten. Macro-dissection enriched premalignant or tumor cells before nucleic acid extraction.

This chain links TRBV30 with TRBJ2-5; 8 nucleotides line up with TRBD2. Sequencing used FFPE lung adenocarcinoma in situ tissue. The receptor was isolated from a donor at least 70 years old with lung adenocarcinoma. CDR3 residues: CAWSLGGGRKTQYF. The CDR3 region has the DNA TGTGCCTGGAGTCTGGGCGGGGGGAGGAAGACCCAGTACTTC.